The subject of this entry is one T cell receptor (beta chain). The antigen remains unidentified. The entry originates in a study of cytomegalovirus exposure and HLA in healthy donors. Study-wide context: There were 90 million to 140 million unique TCR beta sequences, drawn from roughly 200 million T cells, in an earlier analysis. Study-wide results and limits: Clonal expansion was found to be greater in HLA-associated TCR beta chains than in equally common others in a later analysis.

In the PCR, 60 Vbeta and 13 Jbeta primers were used. Only in-frame clones appear in the TCRdb table, and some are missing; sequencing was by immunoSEQ multiplex PCR. The profile shows 150,000 to 200,000 clones, around 81% of them singletons. V was shortened by 2 bases and J by 7 bases, with 16 bases between the two germline ends. In germline, CDR1 is MGHRA, CDR2 YSYEKL. The CDR3 totals 15 residues. Sequencing was performed on PBMCs. The source of this sequence is a woman in her twenties or thirties in good health and CMV-seronegative. The chain has TRBV4-1 and TRBJ2-3; D possibly corresponds to TRBD2 (6 bases). The CDR3 nucleotides read TGCGCCAGCAGCCAACCCCGGGACTCCCGGTATACGCAGTATTTT. Translating it yields CASSQPRDSRYTQYF.